This note documents a single T cell receptor (beta chain) sequence. These data originate in a study of blood T cell repertoires in COVID-19. Whole-study context: Samples of COVID-19 (acute and convalescent) were obtained from the United States, Italy and Spain. The cDNA or gDNA used as material had been derived from T cells, B-cell-depleted T cells, or PBMCs.

V lost 0 bases and J lost 7, with 12 bases in between. The germline V gene has CDR1 MNHEY and CDR2 SVGEGT. The CDR3 contains 15 residues. Source study methods: Estimation of nucleated cell counts was performed using reference gene primer amplification. Sequenced by immunoSEQ multiplex PCR; TCRdb stores in-frame clones only, minus some. The V and J calls and the clone size are those of that table, but D and trimming were determined from the DNA. The sample has around 260,000 clones; 75% to 90% are singletons. This receptor was obtained from a man in his thirties or forties with active or convalescent COVID-19. Sequencing was performed on peripheral blood. The chain recombines TRBV6-2 or TRBV6-3 with TRBJ1-4; D is perhaps TRBD1 (6 bases). The CDR3 DNA reads TGTGCCAGCAGTTACTCGACGACAGGTACTGAAAAACTGTTTTTT. Translating it yields CASSYSTTGTEKLFF.